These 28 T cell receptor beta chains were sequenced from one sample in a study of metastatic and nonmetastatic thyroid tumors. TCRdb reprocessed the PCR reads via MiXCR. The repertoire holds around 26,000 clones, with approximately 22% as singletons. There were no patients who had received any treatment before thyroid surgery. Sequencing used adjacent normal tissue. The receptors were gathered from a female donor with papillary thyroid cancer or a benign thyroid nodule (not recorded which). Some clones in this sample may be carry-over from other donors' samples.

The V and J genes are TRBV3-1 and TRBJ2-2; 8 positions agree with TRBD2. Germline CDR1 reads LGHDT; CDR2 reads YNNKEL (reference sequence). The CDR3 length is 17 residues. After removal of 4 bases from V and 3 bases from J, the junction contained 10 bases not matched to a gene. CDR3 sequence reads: CASSRDFGTRDTGELFF. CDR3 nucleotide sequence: TGTGCCAGCAGCCGAGATTTCGGGACTAGAGACACCGGGGAGCTGTTTTTT.

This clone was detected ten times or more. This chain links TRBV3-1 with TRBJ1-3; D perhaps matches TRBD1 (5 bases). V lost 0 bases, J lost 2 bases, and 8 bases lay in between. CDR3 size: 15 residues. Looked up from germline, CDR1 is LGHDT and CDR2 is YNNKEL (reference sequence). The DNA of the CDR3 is TGTGCCAGCAGCCAAGATCGGGGGGCTGGAAACACCATATATTTT. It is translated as CASSQDRGAGNTIYF.

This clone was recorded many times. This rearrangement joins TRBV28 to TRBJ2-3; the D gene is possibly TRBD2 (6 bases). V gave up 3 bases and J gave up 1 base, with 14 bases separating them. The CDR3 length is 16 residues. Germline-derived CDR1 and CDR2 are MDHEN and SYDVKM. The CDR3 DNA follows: TGTGCCAGCAGTTTGGCCGGGAGCCCTCGCACAGATACGCAGTATTTT. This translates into CASSLAGSPRTDTQYF.

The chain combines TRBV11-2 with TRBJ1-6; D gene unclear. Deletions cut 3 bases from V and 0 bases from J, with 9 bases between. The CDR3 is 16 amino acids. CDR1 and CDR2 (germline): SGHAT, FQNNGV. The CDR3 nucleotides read TGTGCCAGCAGCTTCGGTACGAGCTCCTATAATTCACCCCTCCACTTT. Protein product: CASSFGTSSYNSPLHF. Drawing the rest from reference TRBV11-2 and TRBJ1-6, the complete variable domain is EAGVAQSPRYKIIEKRQSVAFWCNPISGHATLYWYQQILGQGPKLLIQFQNNGVVDDSQLPKDRFSAERLKGVDSTLKIQPAKLEDSAVYLCASSFGTSSYNSPLHFGNGTRLTVT.

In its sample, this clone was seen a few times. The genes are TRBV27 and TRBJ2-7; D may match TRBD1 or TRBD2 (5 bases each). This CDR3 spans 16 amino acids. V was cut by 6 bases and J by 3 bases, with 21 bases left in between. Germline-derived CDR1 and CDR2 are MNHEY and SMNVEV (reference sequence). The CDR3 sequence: CASSRDPEGKYYEQYF. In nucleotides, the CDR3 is TGTGCCAGCAGCCGGGACCCTGAGGGGAAGTACTACGAGCAGTACTTC.

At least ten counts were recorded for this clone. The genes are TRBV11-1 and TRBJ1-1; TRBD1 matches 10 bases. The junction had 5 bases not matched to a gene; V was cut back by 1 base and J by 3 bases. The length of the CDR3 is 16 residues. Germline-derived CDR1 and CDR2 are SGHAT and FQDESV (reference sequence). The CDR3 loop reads CASSLGYGQGDTEAFF. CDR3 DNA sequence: TGTGCCAGCAGCTTAGGTTACGGACAGGGGGACACTGAAGCTTTCTTT.

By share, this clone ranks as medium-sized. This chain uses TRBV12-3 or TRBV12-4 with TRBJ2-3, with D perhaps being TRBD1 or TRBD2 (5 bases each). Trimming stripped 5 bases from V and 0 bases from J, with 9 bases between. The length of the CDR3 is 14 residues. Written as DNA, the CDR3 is TGTGCCAGCAGTCTAGGGACCAGCACAGATACGCAGTATTTT. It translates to CASSLGTSTDTQYF.

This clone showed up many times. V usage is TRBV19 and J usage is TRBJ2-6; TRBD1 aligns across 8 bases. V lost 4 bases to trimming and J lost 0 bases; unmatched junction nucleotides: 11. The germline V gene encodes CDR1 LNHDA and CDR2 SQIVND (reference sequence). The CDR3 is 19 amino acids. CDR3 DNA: TGTGCCAGTAGTACCCCCGGACAGGGATGGGACTCTGGGGCCAACGTCCTGACTTTC. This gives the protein CASSTPGQGWDSGANVLTF.

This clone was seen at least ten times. CDR3 in DNA: TGCAGTGCTAGGGGGGCTAGCGGGAGGATAGAGACCCAGTACTTC. This sequence encodes CSARGASGRIETQYF. V usage is TRBV20-1 and J usage is TRBJ2-5; 11 bases align to TRBD2. Germline CDR1 and CDR2: DFQATT and SNEGSKA (reference sequence). V lost 3 bases to trimming and J lost 4 bases; unmatched junction nucleotides: 7. CDR3 length equals 15 residues.

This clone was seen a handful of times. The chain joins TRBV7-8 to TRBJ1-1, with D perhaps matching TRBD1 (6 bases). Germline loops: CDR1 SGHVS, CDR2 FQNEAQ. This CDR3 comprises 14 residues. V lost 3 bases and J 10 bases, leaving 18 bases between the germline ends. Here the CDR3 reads CASSLVAQGVGAFF. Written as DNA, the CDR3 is TGTGCCAGCAGCTTGGTGGCACAGGGTGTAGGAGCTTTCTTT.

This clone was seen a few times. The DNA for the CDR3 is TGCAGTGCACCTGACAGGGGGGATGGAGGCTACACCTTC. Its protein product is CSAPDRGDGGYTF. The chain links TRBV20-1 to TRBJ1-2; 9 bases line up with TRBD1. The CDR3 loop spans 13 amino acids. The V and J ends lost 6 bases and 8 bases, in that order; junction bases with no gene match: 10. The germline V gene encodes CDR1 DFQATT and CDR2 SNEGSKA (reference sequence).

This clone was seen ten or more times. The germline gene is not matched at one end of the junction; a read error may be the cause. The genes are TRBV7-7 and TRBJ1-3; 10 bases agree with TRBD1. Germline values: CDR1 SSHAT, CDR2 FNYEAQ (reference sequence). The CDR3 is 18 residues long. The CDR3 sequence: CASSLASRDRGPGNTIYF. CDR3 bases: TGTGCTAGCAGCTTAGCTAGTCGAGACAGGGGGCCTGGAAACACCATATATTTT.

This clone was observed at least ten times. The CDR3 reads CASSFPSAGELFF. The DNA for the CDR3 is TGTGCCAGCAGCTTCCCCAGTGCCGGGGAGCTGTTTTTT. The gene calls are TRBV28 and TRBJ2-2; D uncertain. CDR1 is MDHEN and CDR2 is SYDVKM in the germline V gene. V lost 6 bases and J 6 bases, leaving 11 bases between the germline ends. The CDR3 totals 13 residues.

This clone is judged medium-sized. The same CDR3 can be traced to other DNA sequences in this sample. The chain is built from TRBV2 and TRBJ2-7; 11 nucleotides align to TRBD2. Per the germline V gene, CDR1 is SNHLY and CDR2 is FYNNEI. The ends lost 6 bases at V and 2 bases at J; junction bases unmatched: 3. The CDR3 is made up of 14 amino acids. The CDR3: CASRPGLAAYEQYF. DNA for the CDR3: TGTGCCAGCAGACCGGGACTAGCGGCCTACGAGCAGTACTTC.

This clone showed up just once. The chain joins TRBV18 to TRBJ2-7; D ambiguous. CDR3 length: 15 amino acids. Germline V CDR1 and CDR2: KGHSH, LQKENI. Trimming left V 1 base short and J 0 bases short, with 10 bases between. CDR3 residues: CASSPLSETSYEQYF. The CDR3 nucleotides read TGTGCCAGCTCACCACTCAGCGAAACCTCCTACGAGCAGTACTTC.

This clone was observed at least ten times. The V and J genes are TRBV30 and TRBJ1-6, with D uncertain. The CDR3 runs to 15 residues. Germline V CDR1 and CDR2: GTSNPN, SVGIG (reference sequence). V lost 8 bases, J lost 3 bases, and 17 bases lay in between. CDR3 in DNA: TGTGCCGGCCATAAAAAGTCCGTCTATAATTCACCCCTCCACTTT. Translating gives CAGHKKSVYNSPLHF.

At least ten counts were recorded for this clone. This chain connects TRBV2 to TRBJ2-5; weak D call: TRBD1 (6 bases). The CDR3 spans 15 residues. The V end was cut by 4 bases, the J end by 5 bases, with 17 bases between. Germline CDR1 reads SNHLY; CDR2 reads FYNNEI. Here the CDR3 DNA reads TGTGCCAGCAGTGGGGGACATTCCAAAGGGGAGACCCAGTACTTC. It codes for CASSGGHSKGETQYF.

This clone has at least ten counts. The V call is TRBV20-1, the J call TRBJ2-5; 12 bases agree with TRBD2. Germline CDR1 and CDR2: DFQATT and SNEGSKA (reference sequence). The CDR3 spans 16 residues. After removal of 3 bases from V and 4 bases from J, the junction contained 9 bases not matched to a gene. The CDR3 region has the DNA TGCAGTGCTAGTGACTTCACGGGACTAGCGGGAGAGACCCAGTACTTC. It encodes CSASDFTGLAGETQYF.

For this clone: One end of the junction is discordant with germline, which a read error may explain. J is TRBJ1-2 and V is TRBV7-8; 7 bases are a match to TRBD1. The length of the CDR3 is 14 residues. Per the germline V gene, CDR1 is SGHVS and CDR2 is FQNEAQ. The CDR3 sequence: CASSPWTGRYGCTF. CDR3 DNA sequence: TGTGCCAGCAGCCCCTGGACAGGCCGCTACGGCTGCACCTTC.

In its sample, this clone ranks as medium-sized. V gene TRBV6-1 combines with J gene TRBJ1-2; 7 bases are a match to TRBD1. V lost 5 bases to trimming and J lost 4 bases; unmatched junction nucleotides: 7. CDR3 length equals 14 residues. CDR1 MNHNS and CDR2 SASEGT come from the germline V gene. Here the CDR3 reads CASSPDRVSYGYTF. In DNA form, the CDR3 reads TGTGCCAGCAGTCCCGACAGGGTATCCTATGGCTACACCTTC.

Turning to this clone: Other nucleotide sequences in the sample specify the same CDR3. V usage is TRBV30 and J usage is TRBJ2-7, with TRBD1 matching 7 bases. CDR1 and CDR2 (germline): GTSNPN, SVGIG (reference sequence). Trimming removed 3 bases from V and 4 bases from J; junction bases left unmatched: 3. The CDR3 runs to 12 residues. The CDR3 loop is CAWSRGRYEQYF. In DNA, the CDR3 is TGTGCCTGGAGCAGGGGGAGATACGAGCAGTACTTC.

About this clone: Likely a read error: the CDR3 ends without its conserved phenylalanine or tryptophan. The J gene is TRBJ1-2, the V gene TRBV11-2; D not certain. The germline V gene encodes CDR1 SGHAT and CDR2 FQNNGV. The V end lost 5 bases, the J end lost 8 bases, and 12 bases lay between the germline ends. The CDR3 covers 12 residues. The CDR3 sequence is CASSATDSGYTL. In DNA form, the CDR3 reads TGTGCCAGCAGCGCTACAGACTCCGGCTACACCCTC.

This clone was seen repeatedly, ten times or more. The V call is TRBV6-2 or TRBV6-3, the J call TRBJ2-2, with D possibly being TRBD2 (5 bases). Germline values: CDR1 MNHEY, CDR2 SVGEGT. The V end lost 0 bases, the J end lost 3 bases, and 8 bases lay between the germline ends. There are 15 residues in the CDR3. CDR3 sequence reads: CASSYSREYTGELFF. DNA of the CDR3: TGTGCCAGCAGTTACTCGAGGGAGTACACCGGGGAGCTGTTTTTT.

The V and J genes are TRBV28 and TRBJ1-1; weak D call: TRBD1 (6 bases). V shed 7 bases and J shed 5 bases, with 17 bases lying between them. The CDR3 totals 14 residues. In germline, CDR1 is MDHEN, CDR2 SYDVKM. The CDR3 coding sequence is TGTGCCAGCACCCCCCGGGCAGGGGTAACTGAAGCTTTCTTT. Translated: CASTPRAGVTEAFF.

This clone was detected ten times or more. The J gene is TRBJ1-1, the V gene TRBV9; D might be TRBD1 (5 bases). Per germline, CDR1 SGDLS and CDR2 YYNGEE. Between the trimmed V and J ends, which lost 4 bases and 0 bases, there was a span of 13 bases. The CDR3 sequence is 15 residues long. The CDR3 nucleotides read TGTGCCAGCAGCCCTAGCGGGGGTCTGAACACTGAAGCTTTCTTT. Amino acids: CASSPSGGLNTEAFF.

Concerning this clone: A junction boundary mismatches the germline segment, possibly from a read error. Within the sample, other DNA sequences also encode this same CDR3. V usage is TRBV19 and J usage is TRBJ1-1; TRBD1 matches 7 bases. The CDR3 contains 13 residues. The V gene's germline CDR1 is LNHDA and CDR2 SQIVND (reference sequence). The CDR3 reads CASSSREGAEAFF. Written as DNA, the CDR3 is TGTGCCAGTAGTAGCAGGGAGGGGGCCGAAGCCTTCTTT.

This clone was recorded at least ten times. CDR3 nucleotides: TGTGCCAGCAGCCCGGGAAGCAATCAGCCCCAGCATTTT. It codes for CASSPGSNQPQHF. The V gene is TRBV7-3, the J gene TRBJ1-5; D gene ambiguous. Germline V gene sequence: CDR1 SGHTA, CDR2 FQGTGA. The length of the CDR3 is 13 residues. Trimming removed 5 bases at V and 1 base at J, with 6 bases between. Together with reference TRBV7-3 and TRBJ1-5, the CDR3 gives the full variable domain: GAGVSQTPSNKVTEKGKYVELRCDPISGHTALYWYRQSLGQGPEFLIYFQGTGAADDSGLPNDRFFAVRPEGSVSTLKIQRTERGDSAVYLCASSPGSNQPQHFGDGTRLSIL.

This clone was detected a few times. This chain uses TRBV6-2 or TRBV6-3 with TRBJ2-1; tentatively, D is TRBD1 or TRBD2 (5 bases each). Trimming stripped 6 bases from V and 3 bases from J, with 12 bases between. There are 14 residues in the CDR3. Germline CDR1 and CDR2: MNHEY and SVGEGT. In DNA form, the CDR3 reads TGTGCCAGCAGCTCCTTTGGGGGCTACAATGAGCAGTTCTTC. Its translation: CASSSFGGYNEQFF.